The T cell receptor (beta chain) described here comes from a study of CD8+ T cells in alopecia areata. This clone has just a few counts. In each case, RNA was isolated and then reverse transcribed into cDNA as the sequencing template. Profiling relied on immunoSEQ multiplex PCR, and the TCRdb table lists in-frame clones only, not all of them. The sample carries under 250,000 clones, about 53% recorded once. This receptor was identified in a human donor with alopecia areata. The sequences come from CD4+ T cells sorted from blood, collected at week 0.

This CDR3 reads CSVSAQTGTPGANVLTF. In DNA, the CDR3 is TGCAGCGTTTCTGCGCAAACCGGGACACCAGGGGCCAACGTCCTGACTTTC. The V gene is TRBV29-1, the J gene TRBJ2-6; D might be TRBD1 (6 bases). The CDR3 has 17 amino acids. Germline loops: CDR1 SQVTM, CDR2 ANQGSEA. Trimming pared 5 bases from V and 4 bases from J, leaving 21 bases between.